Each of the 20 T cell receptor beta chains below was sequenced from the same sample in a study of cytomegalovirus exposure and HLA in healthy donors. Profiling relied on immunoSEQ multiplex PCR, and the TCRdb table lists in-frame clones only, not all of them. The sample contains fewer than 200,000 clones, 85% to 90% of which appear only once. The sequencing sample was made of PBMCs. Every receptor here comes from a woman in her 30s in good health and CMV-seronegative.

The CDR3 loop is CSVVRGSVQETQYF. Here the CDR3 DNA reads TGCAGCGTTGTAAGGGGGAGTGTACAAGAGACCCAGTACTTC. V is TRBV29-1 and J is TRBJ2-5; weak D call: TRBD1 (6 bases). V lost 4 bases to trimming and J lost 2 bases, with 14 bases between them. The CDR3 spans 14 residues. Per germline, CDR1 SQVTM and CDR2 ANQGSEA.

The chain uses TRBV5-8 and TRBJ2-7; 7 nucleotides match TRBD2. Germline V gene lookup returns CDR1 SGHTS and CDR2 YDEGEE. The CDR3 spans 15 residues. Germline trimming cut 1 base from V and 2 bases from J; bases unmatched to any gene: 6. The DNA for the CDR3 is TGTGCCAGCAGCTTGAGGGGAGGGTGGACCTACGAGCAGTACTTC. This encodes CASSLRGGWTYEQYF.

This clone was observed a handful of times. The rearrangement joins TRBV7-9 to TRBJ2-7; weak D call: TRBD2 (5 bases). The CDR3 totals 15 residues. V lost 7 bases to trimming and J lost 3 bases, with 19 bases between them. CDR1 SEHNR and CDR2 FQNEAQ come from the germline V gene (reference sequence). The CDR3 bases are TGTGCCAGCACCCCGCTGGAGGCAGGAAACTACGAGCAGTACTTC. Its translation is CASTPLEAGNYEQYF.

This clone was counted once. The CDR3 coding sequence is TGCGCCAGCAGCTTGCACAGGGCCAACGAGCAGTACTTC. It is translated as CASSLHRANEQYF. The chain carries TRBV5-1 and TRBJ2-7; TRBD1 is a possible D gene (6 bases). The V and J ends lost 1 base and 5 bases respectively, with 10 bases between them. Germline-derived CDR1 and CDR2 are SGHRS and YFSETQ. The CDR3 has 13 amino acids. Drawing the rest from reference TRBV5-1 and TRBJ2-7, the complete variable domain is KAGVTQTPRYLIKTRGQQVTLSCSPISGHRSVSWYQQTPGQGLQFLFEYFSETQRNKGNFPGRFSGRQFSNSRSEMNVSTLELGDSALYLCASSLHRANEQYFGPGTRLTVT.

The chain couples TRBV6-5 to TRBJ2-1; D is ambiguous. The CDR3 has 15 residues. The germline CDR1 and CDR2 sequences are MNHEY and SVGAGI. V lost 4 bases to trimming and J lost 0 bases, with 10 bases between them. The CDR3, as DNA: TGTGCCAGCAGTTCTGGGGTTAGCTCCTACAATGAGCAGTTCTTC. Encoded protein: CASSSGVSSYNEQFF.

This chain uses TRBV6-5 with TRBJ2-3; 10 nucleotides match TRBD2. The CDR3 has 15 residues. With 6 bases clipped from V and 2 bases from J, the junction kept 5 bases outside the gene matches. Germline V gene sequence: CDR1 MNHEY, CDR2 SVGAGI. CDR3 nucleotide sequence: TGTGCCAGCAGCATAGCGGGAGGCTACACAGATACGCAGTATTTT. This gives the protein CASSIAGGYTDTQYF.

V and J are TRBV4-3 and TRBJ2-1; 8 bases match TRBD2. This CDR3 spans 13 amino acids. V shed 3 bases and J 6 bases; nucleotides not matched to a gene: 1. Germline loops: CDR1 LGHNA, CDR2 YSLEER. DNA of the CDR3: TGCGCCAGCAGCCAGACTAGCGCCAATGAGCAGTTCTTC. Amino acid sequence: CASSQTSANEQFF.

In its sample, this clone was seen a few times. This chain uses TRBV29-1 with TRBJ1-1, with D possibly matching TRBD1 (5 bases). The length of the CDR3 is 11 residues. V gave up 7 bases and J gave up 6 bases, with 12 bases separating them. Germline V gives CDR1 SQVTM, CDR2 ANQGSEA. The CDR3 DNA sequence: TGCAGCGCCGCTTACAGGTCTGAAGCTTTCTTT. Its protein product is CSAAYRSEAFF.

This chain joins TRBV6-6 and TRBJ1-2; 8 nucleotides align to TRBD1. The CDR3 has 15 amino acids. Germline V CDR1 and CDR2: MNHNY, SVGAGI (reference sequence). With V trimmed by 1 base and J by 6 bases, 7 bases remained unmatched. Here the CDR3 DNA reads TGTGCCAGCAGTTACTTTAACAGGGGGGGGGATGGCTACACCTTC. This codes for CASSYFNRGGDGYTF.

The chain has TRBV29-1 and TRBJ2-7, with 9 positions matching TRBD1. The CDR3 contains 17 residues. Germline CDR1 SQVTM, CDR2 ANQGSEA. J was trimmed by 3 bases and V by 3 bases; bases with no gene match: 15. The CDR3 region is CSVEGGQGNSGDYEQYF. As DNA, the CDR3 is TGCAGCGTTGAGGGGGGACAGGGTAATAGTGGGGACTACGAGCAGTACTTC.

This chain links TRBV7-9 with TRBJ1-2; 8 nucleotides agree with TRBD1. Trimming at V came to 5 bases and at J to 2 bases, leaving 4 bases not matched to a gene. There are 14 residues in the CDR3. Germline loops: CDR1 SEHNR, CDR2 FQNEAQ (reference sequence). The CDR3: CASSGRGQNYGYTF. DNA of the CDR3: TGTGCCAGCAGCGGCAGGGGGCAAAACTATGGCTACACCTTC.

This rearrangement joins TRBV19 to TRBJ2-7; TRBD1 matches at 8 bases. Per the germline V gene, CDR1 is LNHDA and CDR2 is SQIVND (reference sequence). Losses at the gene ends were 6 bases for V and 3 bases for J; bases not matched to a gene: 10. CDR3 size: 15 residues. DNA of the CDR3: TGTGCCAGTAGAGTCGCCTTGGACAGGGTCTACGAGCAGTACTTC. This translates into CASRVALDRVYEQYF. Together with reference TRBV19 and TRBJ2-7, the CDR3 gives the full variable domain: DGGITQSPKYLFRKEGQNVTLSCEQNLNHDAMYWYRQDPGQGLRLIYYSQIVNDFQKGDIAEGYSVSREKKESFPLTVTSAQKNPTAFYLCASRVALDRVYEQYFGPGTRLTVT.

V usage is TRBV10-3 and J usage is TRBJ1-2; D is possibly TRBD1 (6 bases). This CDR3 is built from 17 residues. Germline V lookup: CDR1 ENHRY, CDR2 SYGVKD. V dropped 7 bases and J dropped 4 bases, with 25 bases sitting between them. The CDR3 is CAITQHETGSGAYGYTF. CDR3 in DNA: TGTGCCATCACCCAGCATGAGACAGGTTCGGGAGCCTATGGCTACACCTTC.

This chain links TRBV18 with TRBJ1-6; D unresolved. V lost 4 bases, J lost 12 bases, and 13 bases lay in between. Germline V gives CDR1 KGHSH, CDR2 LQKENI. This CDR3 region has 13 residues. CDR3: CASSLSDSRPLHF. DNA for the CDR3: TGTGCCAGCTCACTCAGCGATTCCAGACCCCTCCACTTT.

The CDR3 sequence is CASSYSDSGTTYEQYF. The CDR3 DNA sequence: TGTGCCAGCAGTTACTCGGATAGCGGAACCACCTACGAGCAGTACTTC. J is TRBJ2-7 and V is TRBV6-5; D is possibly TRBD2 (6 bases). The length of the CDR3 is 16 residues. In germline, CDR1 is MNHEY, CDR2 SVGAGI. With 0 bases removed from V and 2 bases from J, the gap between germline ends came to 14 bases.

This clone was counted a few times. This sequence joins TRBV6-5 and TRBJ1-2, with TRBD1 matching over 7 bases. The V gene end was trimmed by 7 bases and the J gene end by 5 bases; junction bases not matched to a gene: 13. CDR3 length: 15 residues. CDR1 and CDR2 (germline): MNHEY, SVGAGI. The CDR3: CASNPRQGHAYGYTF. Written as DNA, the CDR3 is TGTGCCAGCAACCCAAGACAGGGACATGCTTATGGCTACACCTTC.

The CDR3 nucleotides are TGTGCCAGCAGTTGGGGAGGGTGGACCTACGAGCAGTACTTC. Translated: CASSWGGWTYEQYF. V and J are TRBV27 and TRBJ2-7; 7 bases align to TRBD2. V lost 4 bases to trimming and J lost 2 bases; unmatched junction nucleotides: 5. Per germline, CDR1 MNHEY and CDR2 SMNVEV (reference sequence). This CDR3 comprises 14 residues.

The chain joins TRBV5-4 to TRBJ2-3; a weak D match, TRBD1 (6 bases). CDR3 size: 14 residues. Germline CDR1 is SGHNT and CDR2 is YYREEE (reference sequence). With 4 bases removed from V and 3 bases from J, the gap between germline ends came to 12 bases. CDR3 region: CASSRGQTTDTQYF. Here the CDR3 DNA reads TGTGCCAGCAGCCGAGGACAGACGACAGATACGCAGTATTTT.

The rearrangement uses TRBV15 and TRBJ1-5; D gene ambiguous. V lost 5 bases and J lost 1, with 15 bases in between. The CDR3 has 16 amino acids. Germline V lookup: CDR1 LNHNV, CDR2 YYDKDF (reference sequence). For the CDR3, the DNA is TGTGCCACCAGCGCCCCAGCATTGGCGAGCAATCAGCCCCAGCATTTT. Protein sequence: CATSAPALASNQPQHF.

This clone appeared once. Written as DNA, the CDR3 is TGCGCCAGCAGCGACCTCTCGGGCAGCTCCTACAATGAGCAGTTCTTC. Its translation is CASSDLSGSSYNEQFF. The chain couples TRBV5-1 to TRBJ2-1; no clear D gene. This CDR3 region has 16 residues. Per the germline V gene, CDR1 is SGHRS and CDR2 is YFSETQ. Trimming took 4 bases from V and 0 from J, leaving 14 bases between them. The variable domain in full, completed from reference TRBV5-1 and TRBJ2-1, reads KAGVTQTPRYLIKTRGQQVTLSCSPISGHRSVSWYQQTPGQGLQFLFEYFSETQRNKGNFPGRFSGRQFSNSRSEMNVSTLELGDSALYLCASSDLSGSSYNEQFFGPGTRLTVL.